These T cell receptor beta chains were read from a single sample in a study of response to subunit inactivated influenza vaccine. TCRdb reanalysed the RT-PCR reads using MiXCR and keeps one entry per CDR3 protein. The repertoire holds more than 200,000 distinct CDR3 sequences, with more than 10% as singletons. Sequencing was performed on non-naive T cells sorted from PBMCs, taken 14 days before vaccination. Receptor source: a man in his fifties who received an inactivated influenza vaccine. Each CDR3 is given with its conserved first and last residue. D genes are given only for firm matches.

TRBV27 . CASSLSVRAGELFF
TRBV3-1 TRBD1 CASSRTGFRTEAFF
TRBV20-1 TRBD2 CSASSLAGRVTDTQYF
TRBV5-6 TRBD2 CASSLGGLAGANTQYF
TRBV6-6 . CASSFQGGYGYTF
TRBV4-3 . CASSQDEGANEKLFF
TRBV7-2 . CASSLASRVKGYGYTF
TRBV30 . CAWSHLGGINTEAFF
TRBV7-2 . CASSFVGLGEQYF
TRBV5-1 . CASSGGPSTDTQYF
TRBV7-9 . CASSLYGGLSTDTQYF
TRBV20-1 TRBD1 CSAREPRTGWKTDTQYF
TRBV6-2/TRBV6-3 TRBD1 CASRAGTGMREQYF
TRBV7-3 . CASSLISGAGYLYEQYF
TRBV6-1 TRBD1 CASSPSRQGYEKLFF
TRBV28 . CASSPSGRTSNTDTQYF
TRBV4-2 . CASSQAEGVNQPQHF
TRBV9 . CASSADLGLSEQYF
TRBV3-1 . CASESRGRTGELFF
TRBV7-9 TRBD1 CASSLSVTGGYEQFF
TRBV28 . CASSFADSYEQYF
TRBV29-1 TRBD1 CSVELRAGGNEQYF
TRBV29-1 . CSVRDTYEQYF
TRBV28 . CASGSFSSYNEQFF
TRBV20-1 TRBD1 CSASRDRVWTDTQYF
TRBV3-1 TRBD2 CASTIHGGLAANTQYF
TRBV7-2 . CASSRVAGLGQPQHF
TRBV6-5 . CASSYRSGASYEQYF
TRBV7-2 TRBD1 CASSKGQPRTDTQYF
TRBV5-6 TRBD1 CASSRATGYEQYF
TRBV9 . CASSAPPGHRNTGELFF